The present T cell receptor delta chain was sequenced within a study of gamma-delta chains in newborns, infants, children. Whole-study context: Polyclonal expansion of innate γδ T cells after birth follows microbial exposure.

TCRdb redid clone calling on the reads using CATT. The sample has 4,000 to 5,500 delta-chain clones, 38% seen once. About this clone: The likely explanation is a read error, given a far larger clone one base away.

The sequenced material came from blood. The clonotype was recovered from a child who received the measles vaccine.

The CDR3 DNA reads TGTGCCTTTTCACTGGGGGAGACCACCGATGAACTCATCTTT. It is translated as CAFSLGETTDELIF. The V call is TRDV3, the J call TRDJ1; the match to TRDD3 covers 9 bases. Germline V CDR1 and CDR2: TVYSNPD, GDNSRS (reference sequence). The CDR3 has 14 amino acids.